What follows is one TCR beta chain and its context. This entry is derived from a study of blood T cells in healthy people across ages. The germline CDR1 and CDR2 sequences are SGHTA and FQGNSA. J lost 5 bases, V lost 0 bases, and 7 bases had no gene match. There are 15 residues in the CDR3. A second PCR of roughly 7 to 11 cycles used a sample-barcoded 5' primer and a J-beta primer mix. TCRdb fed the 5' RACE reads into MiXCR, producing one record per CDR3 protein. The table lists more than 1.4 million distinct CDR3 sequences, approximately 38% of them singletons. The TCR sequence derives from a woman under 30 in good health. Sequences were obtained from blood. The J gene is TRBJ2-7, the V gene TRBV7-2, with 7 nucleotides matching TRBD2. The CDR3 DNA follows: TGTGCCAGCAGCTTAGCTGGGAGGGCCGACCACGAGCAGTACTTC. This gives the protein CASSLAGRADHEQYF. Together with reference TRBV7-2 and TRBJ2-7, the CDR3 gives the full variable domain: GAGVSQSPSNKVTEKGKDVELRCDPISGHTALYWYRQSLGQGLEFLIYFQGNSAPDKSGLPSDRFSAERTGGSVSTLTIQRTQQEDSAVYLCASSLAGRADHEQYFGPGTRLTVT.